A single sample gave rise to the 25 T cell receptor beta chains below, sequenced in a study of blood T cell repertoires in COVID-19 (dated by TCRdb to the early 2020s). Libraries were constructed by the immunoSEQ multiplex PCR assay. In its TCRdb copy, this immuneACCESS table keeps in-frame sequences only and misses some clones. Where compared with another copy, unresolved V genes explain less than half of these, and the others have no known cause. The sample profile shows under 300,000 clones; over 75% of them were found once. The ten largest clonotypes hold around 2% of the sample. Sequencing was carried out using PBMCs or T cells enriched from blood (not recorded which). All receptors derive from a woman between 18 and 30 years old who had recovered from COVID-19.

The chain has TRBV5-8 and TRBJ1-2; 7 bases agree with TRBD1. Looked up from germline, CDR1 is SGHTS and CDR2 is YDEGEE. The V and J ends lost 4 bases and 8 bases, in that order; junction bases with no gene match: 5. The CDR3 length is 12 residues. The CDR3 coding sequence is TGTGCCAGCAGCCGACAGGGTCGGGGCTACACCTTC. This gives the protein CASSRQGRGYTF.

The gene calls are TRBV20-1 and TRBJ2-1, with 9 bases identical to TRBD2. There are 15 residues in the CDR3. Germline CDR1 reads DFQATT; CDR2 reads SNEGSKA (reference sequence). J gave up 2 bases and V 3 bases, and 5 bases lay outside the gene matches. CDR3 nucleotides: TGCAGTGCTAGTCTAGCGGGGATACCCTACAATGAGCAGTTCTTC. This translates into CSASLAGIPYNEQFF.

The V gene is TRBV19, the J gene TRBJ2-2; possibly TRBD1 for D (6 bases). Per germline, CDR1 LNHDA and CDR2 SQIVND (reference sequence). The CDR3 spans 13 residues. The V end was cut by 6 bases, the J end by 4 bases, with 9 bases between. CDR3 in amino acids: CASRRGTTGELFF. In DNA form, the CDR3 reads TGTGCCAGTAGAAGGGGGACCACCGGGGAGCTGTTTTTT.

V and J are TRBV6-1 and TRBJ2-2, with a weak D call TRBD2 (5 bases). Germline V lookup: CDR1 MNHNS, CDR2 SASEGT. The CDR3 is 16 residues long. The ends were cut back, 0 bases at V and 3 bases at J, with 11 bases in the middle. CDR3 region: CASSEAFWTDTGELFF. The CDR3, as DNA: TGTGCCAGCAGTGAAGCGTTCTGGACTGACACCGGGGAGCTGTTTTTT.

The chain joins TRBV7-9 to TRBJ2-3, with 11 bases that match TRBD2. The CDR3 spans 16 residues. The germline CDR1 and CDR2 sequences are SEHNR and FQNEAQ (reference sequence). Trimming took 5 bases from V and 5 from J; bases not matched to a gene: 9. Here the CDR3 DNA reads TGTGCCAGCAGCGGCACAGGACTAGCGGGCGGAGATACGCAGTATTTT. It yields the protein CASSGTGLAGGDTQYF.

As concerns this clone: This specimen includes other DNA sequences encoding the same CDR3. V and J are TRBV27 and TRBJ1-5; weak D call: TRBD1 (6 bases). The ends were cut back, 2 bases at V and 3 bases at J, with 8 bases in the middle. The CDR3 sequence is 14 residues long. CDR1 is MNHEY and CDR2 is SMNVEV in the germline V gene (reference sequence). The chain's CDR3 is CASSLGQPNQPQHF. For the CDR3, the DNA is TGTGCCAGCAGTTTAGGACAGCCCAATCAGCCCCAGCATTTT.

This clone was counted a few times. The rearrangement joins TRBV9 to TRBJ2-1, with 7 bases identical to TRBD1. After removal of 3 bases from V and 4 bases from J, the junction contained 10 bases not matched to a gene. The CDR3 extends over 16 amino acids. Germline CDR1 and CDR2: SGDLS and YYNGEE. CDR3 region: CASSARQGTFYNEQFF. The CDR3 DNA follows: TGTGCCAGCAGCGCCCGACAGGGAACCTTTTACAATGAGCAGTTCTTC.

V gene TRBV28 combines with J gene TRBJ1-2, with 9 bases matching TRBD1. CDR3 length: 14 residues. Germline CDR1 MDHEN, CDR2 SYDVKM. J lost 8 bases, V lost 3 bases, and 7 bases had no gene match. CDR3 region: CASSFGTGYKGYTF. The CDR3 region has the DNA TGTGCCAGCAGTTTTGGGACAGGGTATAAAGGCTACACCTTC.

The rearrangement joins TRBV9 to TRBJ2-7, with 12 bases aligning to TRBD2. Germline trimming cut 2 bases from V and 2 bases from J; bases unmatched to any gene: 5. This CDR3 region has 16 residues. The germline V gene has CDR1 SGDLS and CDR2 YYNGEE. CDR3 region: CASSVTPSGGAYEQYF. The CDR3 coding sequence is TGTGCCAGCAGCGTCACCCCTAGCGGGGGGGCCTACGAGCAGTACTTC.

This clone has a handful of counts. This rearrangement joins TRBV12-3 or TRBV12-4 to TRBJ1-1; weak D call: TRBD1 (6 bases). V was cut by 8 bases and J by 8 bases, with 12 bases left in between. This CDR3 is built from 11 residues. In nucleotides, the CDR3 is TGTGCCAGCGGAGCTGGGACAGAAGCTTTCTTT. Protein product: CASGAGTEAFF.

V is TRBV12-3 or TRBV12-4 and J is TRBJ1-2, with D possibly TRBD1 on 6 matching bases. The V end was cut by 4 bases, the J end by 7 bases, with 13 bases between. The CDR3 contains 13 residues. CDR3 sequence (DNA): TGTGCCAGCAGTTCACAGGGTCGGGGTGGCTACACCTTC. Translation gives CASSSQGRGGYTF.

The rearrangement uses TRBV19 and TRBJ1-1; a weak D match, TRBD1 (6 bases). CDR3 length: 14 residues. The V end was cut by 5 bases, the J end by 0 bases, with 10 bases between. CDR1 is LNHDA, CDR2 SQIVND, per germline (reference sequence). The chain's CDR3 is CASSGQFMNTEAFF. The CDR3 DNA reads as TGTGCCAGTAGTGGACAGTTCATGAACACTGAAGCTTTCTTT. The whole variable domain, filled in from reference TRBV19 and TRBJ1-1, reads DGGITQSPKYLFRKEGQNVTLSCEQNLNHDAMYWYRQDPGQGLRLIYYSQIVNDFQKGDIAEGYSVSREKKESFPLTVTSAQKNPTAFYLCASSGQFMNTEAFFGQGTRLTVV.

The V and J genes are TRBV6-1 and TRBJ2-3; tentatively, D is TRBD1 (5 bases). The V gene lost 3 bases and the J gene lost 8 bases, with 9 bases spanning the gap. Germline lookup yields CDR1 MNHNS and CDR2 SASEGT. This CDR3 has 12 amino acids. CDR3 DNA: TGTGCCAGCAGTGACAGGGTGGGTACGCAGTATTTT. This gives the protein CASSDRVGTQYF.

A single count supports this clone. The genes are TRBV10-3 and TRBJ1-2; 8 nucleotides agree with TRBD1. The CDR3 extends over 16 amino acids. After removal of 6 bases from V and 5 bases from J, the junction contained 14 bases not matched to a gene. Germline CDR1 reads ENHRY; CDR2 reads SYGVKD. CDR3 coding DNA: TGTGCCATCAGCCCTGAGCAGGGGGCGGGTGGGTATGGCTACACCTTC. As protein: CAISPEQGAGGYGYTF.

The chain employs TRBV5-4 and TRBJ2-5, with D maybe TRBD1 (5 bases). CDR1 is SGHNT, CDR2 YYREEE, per germline (reference sequence). V lost 3 bases to trimming and J lost 5 bases, with 17 bases between them. The CDR3 runs 15 residues. The CDR3 here is CASSSTGHLGETQYF. The CDR3 coding sequence is TGTGCCAGCAGCTCTACAGGACACCTGGGGGAGACCCAGTACTTC.

This sequence joins TRBV12-3 or TRBV12-4 and TRBJ2-1, with a weak D call TRBD2 (5 bases). CDR3 length equals 13 residues. Trimming cost V 3 bases and J 7 bases, with 10 bases left between them. The CDR3 DNA is TGTGCCAGCAGTTTCCGAGGGCAGAATGAGCAGTTCTTC. It codes for CASSFRGQNEQFF.

V gene TRBV9 combines with J gene TRBJ2-6; D unclear. Germline assignment: CDR1 SGDLS and CDR2 YYNGEE. The germline V and J ends were trimmed by 0 bases and 1 base, with 14 bases remaining between them. The CDR3 spans 18 residues. The CDR3 nucleotides read TGTGCCAGCAGCGTAGGGCATGGCACACCATCTGGGGCCAACGTCCTGACTTTC. Its protein is CASSVGHGTPSGANVLTF. The full variable domain, its missing parts supplied by reference TRBV9 and TRBJ2-6, is DSGVTQTPKHLITATGQRVTLRCSPRSGDLSVYWYQQSLDQGLQFLIQYYNGEERAKGNILERFSAQQFPDLHSELNLSSLELGDSALYFCASSVGHGTPSGANVLTFGAGSRLTVL.

J is TRBJ2-7 and V is TRBV12-3 or TRBV12-4; D is unresolved. This CDR3 spans 11 amino acids. Trimming cost V 7 bases and J 6 bases, with 10 bases left between them. CDR3 nucleotides: TGTGCCAGCACTTCGCGCGGCGAGCAGTACTTC. This sequence encodes CASTSRGEQYF.

The J gene is TRBJ1-2, the V gene TRBV13; the D is unclear. The CDR3 sequence is 12 residues long. V was cut by 2 bases and J by 4 bases, with 5 bases left in between. Germline CDR1 reads PRHDT; CDR2 reads FYEKMQ (reference sequence). This CDR3 is CASSLRSYGYTF. The CDR3, as DNA: TGTGCCAGCAGCTTAAGGAGCTATGGCTACACCTTC.

This rearrangement joins TRBV20-1 to TRBJ1-2, with D maybe TRBD1 (6 bases). The germline V gene encodes CDR1 DFQATT and CDR2 SNEGSKA (reference sequence). This CDR3 contains 13 residues. The V end was cut by 5 bases, the J end by 2 bases, with 12 bases between. The CDR3 region is CSAGGGPNYGYTF. The DNA of the CDR3 is TGCAGTGCTGGTGGGGGGCCGAACTATGGCTACACCTTC.

In DNA, the CDR3 is TGTGCCAGTATCGGGAGAAGAGGCGAGACCCAGTACTTC. Translation gives CASIGRRGETQYF. The gene calls are TRBV12-3 or TRBV12-4 and TRBJ2-5, with D maybe TRBD2 (6 bases). The V end lost 9 bases, the J end lost 5 bases, and 16 bases lay between the germline ends. The CDR3 extends over 13 amino acids.

The chain joins TRBV19 to TRBJ1-2; no definite D call. With 6 bases removed from V and 4 bases from J, the gap between germline ends came to 9 bases. This CDR3 contains 12 residues. Germline V CDR1 and CDR2: LNHDA, SQIVND (reference sequence). CDR3 in amino acids: CASSSRGYGYTF. The CDR3, as DNA: TGTGCCAGTAGCTCGCGGGGCTATGGCTACACCTTC. Supplemented by reference TRBV19 and TRBJ1-2, the full variable domain reads DGGITQSPKYLFRKEGQNVTLSCEQNLNHDAMYWYRQDPGQGLRLIYYSQIVNDFQKGDIAEGYSVSREKKESFPLTVTSAQKNPTAFYLCASSSRGYGYTFGSGTRLTVV.

The rearrangement links TRBV15 to TRBJ1-6; no firm D call. CDR1 is LNHNV and CDR2 is YYDKDF in the germline V gene (reference sequence). V lost 5 bases to trimming and J lost 1 base, with 9 bases between them. The CDR3 has 15 residues. The CDR3 loop reads CATSQDSSYNSPLHF. Here the CDR3 DNA reads TGTGCCACCAGCCAGGACTCTTCCTATAATTCACCCCTCCACTTT.

V and J are TRBV27 and TRBJ2-3, with 8 bases identical to TRBD2. V lost 3 bases and J lost 4; bases outside the gene matches: 3. The CDR3 is 14 amino acids. Per germline, CDR1 MNHEY and CDR2 SMNVEV (reference sequence). In DNA, the CDR3 is TGTGCCAGCAGTTTTTACGGGGGGGCAGATACGCAGTATTTT. This translates into CASSFYGGADTQYF.

The V and J genes are TRBV19 and TRBJ1-5; TRBD1 agrees at 9 bases. Germline-derived CDR1 and CDR2 are LNHDA and SQIVND (reference sequence). With 4 bases clipped from V and 3 bases from J, the junction kept 10 bases outside the gene matches. The CDR3 has 17 amino acids. The CDR3 is CASSTPPGTGNNQPQHF. For the CDR3, the DNA is TGTGCCAGTAGTACTCCTCCCGGGACAGGGAACAATCAGCCCCAGCATTTT.